This T cell receptor beta chain was recorded in a study of blood T cell repertoires in COVID-19 (TCRdb year 2020). With respect to the entire study: Collaborator samples came from the United States, Italy and Spain and covered acute and convalescent phases of COVID-19. A de-identified subject ID, COVID-19 status, age in years and sex were almost always included in the sample metadata. Samples came from the ongoing ImmuneRACE study (first 160 participants) plus 1,254 subjects from 6 global collaborators. The prospective study material was composed of cDNA or gDNA derived from T cells, B-cell-depleted T cells, or PBMCs. The dataset comprised deeply sampled blood TCRbeta repertoires from subjects exposed to, actively infected with, or recovered from COVID-19. The repertoires were released in a freely available public database intended as a resource for research on the immune response to SARS-CoV-2. Where available, HLA class I and class II types were obtained from metadata supplied by the sample provider rather than from assay-based typing.

Participants in the prospective study were aged about 18 to 95 years, lived in 24 United States geographic areas, and enrolled through a virtual design. Cohort assignment in the prospective study relied on participant-reported clinical history from a screening survey and a study questionnaire. Recovered participants in ImmuneRACE Cohort 3 were defined as having two consecutive negative NP/OP PCR tests, clearance from a healthcare professional, or resolution of symptoms. In the prospective study, mobile phlebotomists collected whole blood, serum and a nasopharyngeal or oropharyngeal swab from each participant. Prospective study participants could optionally give additional blood draws and questionnaires over an approximately 2-month period. Blood samples from the prospective study were shipped frozen or at room temperature prior to DNA extraction. The research as a whole found: How much clinical and demographic metadata was included differed by source and by participant, and the metadata was provided uncurated.

CDR1 and CDR2, looked up from the germline V gene, are SGHNT and YENEEA. Counted from cysteine to phenylalanine, this CDR3 has 14 amino acids. The CDR3 DNA has 42 bases and is translated from base 1. V and J are truncated by 3 bases and 4 bases respectively, leaving an intervening sequence of 12 bases. Concerning this clone itself: What this receptor recognizes is not known. Within one base of it there is no much larger clone, and no base qualities were kept.

TCRbeta CDR3 regions were amplified from genomic DNA using the immunoSEQ Assay, a bias-controlled multiplex PCR. The authors' analysis ran thus. The number of nucleated cells in each sample was estimated from the amplification of reference gene primers within the assay. Sequence reads were collapsed and filtered to measure the absolute abundance of every unique TCRbeta CDR3 rearrangement. For each sample, productive Simpson clonality was calculated as the square root of Simpson's diversity index over productive rearrangements. TCRdb mirrors the immuneACCESS table, restricted to in-frame sequences. Some clones are absent from its copies; in checked studies, under half trace to an unresolved V gene, and the reason for the others is unknown. V and J calls and clone size are copied from that table; D and trimming were computed from the DNA. Within this sample are some 330,000 clones, with 80% to 90% of them counted one time only. The ten largest clones add up to roughly 4% of the sample.

The source material was PBMCs or T cells enriched from blood (not recorded which). The source is a man younger than 45 who had recovered from COVID-19. The rearranged segments are TRBV11-3 and TRBJ2-5, with a weak D call of TRBD2 (5 bases match). The CDR3 reads CASSLELVAETQYF. At the DNA level, the sequence is TGTGCCAGCAGCTTGGAACTAGTCGCAGAGACCCAGTACTTC. With all but the CDR3 taken from the reference TRBV11-3 and TRBJ2-5 genes, the full variable domain is: EAGVVQSPRYKIIEKKQPVAFWCNPISGHNTLYWYLQNLGQGPELLIRYENEEAVDDSQLPKDRFSAERLKGVDSTLKIQPAELGDSAVYLCASSLELVAETQYFGPGTRLLVL.